A single sample is the source of the 24 T cell receptor beta chains below, sequenced in a study of cytomegalovirus exposure and HLA in healthy donors. The PCR made use of 60 Vbeta and 13 Jbeta primers. The method was immunoSEQ multiplex PCR; TCRdb's version includes in-frame clones alone and lacks a portion of them. The sample records about 150,000 clones, about 84% being singletons. The sequenced sample consisted of PBMCs. The origin of the receptors is a woman in her thirties or forties in good health and CMV-seropositive.

This chain uses TRBV5-6 with TRBJ2-1, with TRBD1 identical over 9 bases. V lost 4 bases, J lost 3 bases, and 5 bases stayed unmatched. This CDR3 is 15 amino acids long. CDR1 and CDR2 from the germline V gene are SGHDT and YYEEEE. The CDR3 reads CASSRTGVNYNEQFF. The DNA for the CDR3 is TGTGCCAGCAGCAGGACAGGGGTAAACTACAATGAGCAGTTCTTC.

In this sample, this clone turned up a few times. V usage is TRBV5-6 and J usage is TRBJ1-3; weak D call: TRBD1 (6 bases). Germline V gives CDR1 SGHDT, CDR2 YYEEEE. CDR3 size: 16 residues. Trimming removed 5 bases at V and 0 bases at J, with 15 bases between. DNA for the CDR3: TGTGCCAGCAGTACTGGACAGACACGCTCTGGAAACACCATATATTTT. It translates to CASSTGQTRSGNTIYF.

The chain couples TRBV5-1 to TRBJ1-1; D not resolved. This CDR3 spans 15 amino acids. The V and J ends lost 4 bases and 0 bases respectively, with 13 bases between them. The V gene's germline CDR1 is SGHRS and CDR2 YFSETQ. The CDR3 bases are TGCGCCAGCAGCAACCAAGGACTAATGAACACTGAAGCTTTCTTT. It is translated as CASSNQGLMNTEAFF.

The V gene is TRBV27, the J gene TRBJ2-1; tentative D call: TRBD2 (6 bases). The germline gives CDR1 MNHEY, CDR2 SMNVEV (reference sequence). The CDR3 length is 14 residues. V was shortened by 4 bases and J by 7 bases, with 14 bases between the two germline ends. The CDR3 region is CASSSGRPRNEQFF. In DNA, the CDR3 is TGTGCCAGCAGTTCCGGGAGACCTCGGAATGAGCAGTTCTTC.

The CDR3 coding sequence is TGTGCCAGCAGGGCCCTAGGGGGAACTAACTACGAGCAGTACTTC. Translating gives CASRALGGTNYEQYF. V is TRBV11-2 and J is TRBJ2-7; perhaps TRBD1 as D (6 bases). Per the germline V gene, CDR1 is SGHAT and CDR2 is FQNNGV. The CDR3 is made up of 15 amino acids. Trimming stripped 6 bases from V and 3 bases from J, with 18 bases between.

This clone appeared a single time. V gene TRBV5-6 combines with J gene TRBJ2-4; 7 positions match TRBD1. This CDR3 has 16 amino acids. Germline CDR1 is SGHDT and CDR2 is YYEEEE. The ends lost 0 bases at V and 6 bases at J; junction bases unmatched: 9. CDR3 coding DNA: TGTGCCAGCAGCTTGGATCGACAGGGCCGGAGAAACATTCAGTACTTC. This sequence encodes CASSLDRQGRRNIQYF.

This chain connects TRBV6-5 to TRBJ2-1; 10 bases align to TRBD2. Per germline, CDR1 MNHEY and CDR2 SVGAGI. The CDR3 runs to 13 residues. V shed 0 bases and J 12 bases; nucleotides not matched to a gene: 2. The chain's CDR3 is CASSYSASGRQFF. CDR3 sequence (DNA): TGTGCCAGCAGTTACTCGGCTAGCGGGAGGCAGTTCTTC.

The V and J genes are TRBV2 and TRBJ2-7; the D call may be TRBD1 or TRBD2 (6 bases each). This CDR3 comprises 13 residues. V dropped 10 bases and J dropped 1 base, with 14 bases sitting between them. Germline V gives CDR1 SNHLY, CDR2 FYNNEI. The CDR3 nucleotides read TGTGCCACCAGGGGAGGCGGGTCCTACGAGCAGTACTTC. Translated, it gives CATRGGGSYEQYF.

This chain uses TRBV27 with TRBJ2-7; 10 bases map to TRBD2. Germline loops: CDR1 MNHEY, CDR2 SMNVEV (reference sequence). V lost 4 bases to trimming and J lost 5 bases; unmatched junction nucleotides: 11. The CDR3 runs 16 residues. This CDR3 is CASSWIRRSGRDEQYF. CDR3 sequence (DNA): TGTGCCAGCAGTTGGATTCGACGAAGCGGGAGGGACGAGCAGTACTTC.

This clone was detected only once. The chain carries TRBV6-5 and TRBJ1-3; 7 positions match TRBD1. This CDR3 contains 15 residues. V was clipped by 2 bases and J by 4 bases; unmatched bases: 5. The germline V gene encodes CDR1 MNHEY and CDR2 SVGAGI. The CDR3 DNA is TGTGCCAGCAGTTACAGGGGGCCTGTAGGAAACACCATATATTTT. It encodes CASSYRGPVGNTIYF.

The rearrangement joins TRBV5-1 to TRBJ2-3, with TRBD1 matching over 10 bases. After removal of 4 bases from V and 4 bases from J, the junction contained 15 bases not matched to a gene. Germline values: CDR1 SGHRS, CDR2 YFSETQ. The CDR3 runs to 18 residues. DNA of the CDR3: TGCGCCAGCAGCCCCGGGACAGGGGATTATTACTCTCCAGATACGCAGTATTTT. Its translation: CASSPGTGDYYSPDTQYF. The full variable domain, its missing parts supplied by reference TRBV5-1 and TRBJ2-3, is KAGVTQTPRYLIKTRGQQVTLSCSPISGHRSVSWYQQTPGQGLQFLFEYFSETQRNKGNFPGRFSGRQFSNSRSEMNVSTLELGDSALYLCASSPGTGDYYSPDTQYFGPGTRLTVL.

The V and J genes are TRBV7-6 and TRBJ2-1; 10 bases agree with TRBD2. V was clipped by 5 bases and J by 3 bases; unmatched bases: 7. CDR1 and CDR2 (germline): SGHVS, FNYEAQ. This CDR3 spans 16 amino acids. In nucleotides, the CDR3 is TGTGCCAGCAGCGAAGGATCTAGCGGGAGCTACAATGAGCAGTTCTTC. Its translation is CASSEGSSGSYNEQFF. The full variable domain, rest sourced from reference TRBV7-6 and TRBJ2-1, is GAGVSQSPRYKVTKRGQDVALRCDPISGHVSLYWYRQALGQGPEFLTYFNYEAQQDKSGLPNDRFSAERPEGSISTLTIQRTEQRDSAMYRCASSEGSSGSYNEQFFGPGTRLTVL.

The chain combines TRBV6-5 with TRBJ1-5, with 9 nucleotides matching TRBD1. V gave up 6 bases and J gave up 3 bases; unmatched junction bases: 6. Germline lookup yields CDR1 MNHEY and CDR2 SVGAGI. The CDR3 runs to 15 residues. For the CDR3, the DNA is TGTGCCAGCAGCCACCGGGACAGGGTCAATCAGCCCCAGCATTTT. Translating it yields CASSHRDRVNQPQHF.

The chain links TRBV27 to TRBJ2-1; 8 positions agree with TRBD2. J was trimmed by 5 bases and V by 5 bases; bases with no gene match: 5. This CDR3 region has 14 residues. Germline CDR1 reads MNHEY; CDR2 reads SMNVEV (reference sequence). Here the CDR3 reads CASSRGTRHNEQFF. The CDR3 DNA reads as TGTGCCAGCAGTCGCGGGACTAGACACAATGAGCAGTTCTTC.

The chain carries TRBV28 and TRBJ1-2, with 7 bases aligning to TRBD1. V was pared by 6 bases and J by 0 bases, with 4 bases of the junction left unmatched. CDR3 length equals 14 residues. Germline assignment: CDR1 MDHEN and CDR2 SYDVKM. The CDR3 is CASRPTGTNYGYTF. In nucleotides, the CDR3 is TGTGCCAGCAGGCCGACAGGGACTAACTATGGCTACACCTTC.

This clone occurred once. DNA of the CDR3: TGCGCCAGCAGCCGATCTAGCACCCTCGGAGATACGCAGTATTTT. Protein sequence: CASSRSSTLGDTQYF. The chain links TRBV5-1 to TRBJ2-3, with D possibly being TRBD2 (5 bases). CDR3 length: 15 residues. Germline CDR1 SGHRS, CDR2 YFSETQ. V gave up 4 bases and J gave up 5 bases, with 17 bases separating them.

The chain recombines TRBV6-5 with TRBJ1-4, with 12 bases that match TRBD1. V was pared by 6 bases and J by 4 bases, with 3 bases of the junction left unmatched. This CDR3 is built from 15 residues. CDR1 and CDR2 from the germline V gene are MNHEY and SVGAGI. The CDR3 sequence is CASRGQGASNEKLFF. The DNA for the CDR3 is TGTGCCAGCAGGGGACAGGGGGCAAGTAATGAAAAACTGTTTTTT.

This clone was seen once. The genes are TRBV6-6 and TRBJ1-5; D is uncertain. Germline V CDR1 and CDR2: MNHNY, SVGAGI (reference sequence). Between the trimmed V and J ends, which lost 8 bases and 7 bases, there was a span of 15 bases. This CDR3 region has 13 residues. CDR3 nucleotides: TGTGCCAGCCGGTCGGGATCCGGACAGCCCCAGCATTTT. Its translation: CASRSGSGQPQHF.

The sample holds one count of this clone. The rearrangement uses TRBV5-6 and TRBJ2-5; 7 positions match TRBD2. The J call may be in error: the DNA end matches TRBJ2-7 better. The CDR3 runs to 14 residues. Germline V gene sequence: CDR1 SGHDT, CDR2 YYEEEE. CDR3 in amino acids: CASSPRLAAYEQYF. CDR3 bases: TGTGCCAGCAGCCCCCGTCTAGCGGCCTACGAGCAGTACTTC.

This chain connects TRBV5-1 to TRBJ1-1; D may be TRBD1 (5 bases). Germline lookup yields CDR1 SGHRS and CDR2 YFSETQ. The CDR3 runs to 17 residues. With 4 bases removed from V and 0 bases from J, the gap between germline ends came to 19 bases. Here the CDR3 reads CASSLSIAGMMNTEAFF. Written as DNA, the CDR3 is TGCGCCAGCAGCCTGTCAATAGCAGGGATGATGAACACTGAAGCTTTCTTT.

V gene TRBV5-6 combines with J gene TRBJ2-7; 8 bases agree with TRBD2. The V gene's germline CDR1 is SGHDT and CDR2 YYEEEE. Unmatched junction bases numbered 13, after V lost 0 bases and J lost 5 bases. This CDR3 is 17 amino acids long. In DNA form, the CDR3 reads TGTGCCAGCAGCTTGGATTTTGGGACTAGAGGCGGCGACGAGCAGTACTTC. Translating it yields CASSLDFGTRGGDEQYF. Variable domain in full (rest from reference TRBV5-6 and TRBJ2-7): DAGVTQSPTHLIKTRGQQVTLRCSPKSGHDTVSWYQQALGQGPQFIFQYYEEEERQRGNFPDRFSGHQFPNYSSELNVNALLLGDSALYLCASSLDFGTRGGDEQYFGPGTRLTVT.

The chain couples TRBV19 to TRBJ1-5; possibly TRBD1 for D (6 bases). V lost 6 bases and J 7 bases, leaving 19 bases between the germline ends. This CDR3 contains 15 residues. Germline assignment: CDR1 LNHDA and CDR2 SQIVND (reference sequence). Here the CDR3 DNA reads TGTGCCAGTAGCCCTCGGGACCGCGGGGGCCAGCCCCAGCATTTT. As protein: CASSPRDRGGQPQHF.

This clone occurred a few times. This sequence joins TRBV2 and TRBJ2-2, with TRBD1 identical over 8 bases. Germline trimming cut 5 bases from V and 15 bases from J; bases unmatched to any gene: 11. The V gene's germline CDR1 is SNHLY and CDR2 FYNNEI. This CDR3 region has 13 residues. The CDR3 DNA follows: TGTGCCAGCAGTCAGGGGGCCAGTAGGGCGGTGTTTTTT. Translation: CASSQGASRAVFF.

The table lists this clone with a few counts. V and J are TRBV2 and TRBJ2-3, with 8 bases lining up with TRBD2. The CDR3 totals 16 residues. CDR1 and CDR2 from the germline V gene are SNHLY and FYNNEI. With 4 bases clipped from V and 3 bases from J, the junction kept 9 bases outside the gene matches. The CDR3 DNA is TGTGCCAGCAGTGCTTCTAGCGGGCGTATTACAGATACGCAGTATTTT. It specifies CASSASSGRITDTQYF.